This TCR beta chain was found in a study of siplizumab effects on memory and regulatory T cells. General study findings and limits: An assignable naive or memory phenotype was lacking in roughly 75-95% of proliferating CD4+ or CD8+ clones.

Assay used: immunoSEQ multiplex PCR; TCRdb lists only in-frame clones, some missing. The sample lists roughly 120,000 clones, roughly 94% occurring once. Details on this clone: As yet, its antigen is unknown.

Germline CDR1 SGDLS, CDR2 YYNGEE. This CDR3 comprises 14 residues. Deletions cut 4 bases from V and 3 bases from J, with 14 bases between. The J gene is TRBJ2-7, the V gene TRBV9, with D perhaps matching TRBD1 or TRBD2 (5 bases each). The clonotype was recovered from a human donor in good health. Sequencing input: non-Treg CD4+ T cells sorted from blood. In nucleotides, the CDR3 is TGTGCCAGCAGCCCCAGGGACCTTGACTACGAGCAGTACTTC. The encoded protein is CASSPRDLDYEQYF.